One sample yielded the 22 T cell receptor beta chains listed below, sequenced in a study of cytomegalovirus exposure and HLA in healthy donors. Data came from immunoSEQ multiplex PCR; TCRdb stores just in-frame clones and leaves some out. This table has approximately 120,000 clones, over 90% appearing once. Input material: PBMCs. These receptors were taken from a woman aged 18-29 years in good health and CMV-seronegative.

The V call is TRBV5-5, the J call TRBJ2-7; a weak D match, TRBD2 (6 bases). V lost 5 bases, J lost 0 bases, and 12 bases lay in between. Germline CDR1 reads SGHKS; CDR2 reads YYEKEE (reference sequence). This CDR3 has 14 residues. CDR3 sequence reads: CASSWDWSSYEQYF. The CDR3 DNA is TGTGCCAGCAGTTGGGACTGGAGCTCCTACGAGCAGTACTTC.

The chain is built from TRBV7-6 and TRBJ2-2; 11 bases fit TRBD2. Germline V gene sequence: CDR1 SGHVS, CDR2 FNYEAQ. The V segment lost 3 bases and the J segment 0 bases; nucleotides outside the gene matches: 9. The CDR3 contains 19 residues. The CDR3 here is CASSLPSGGHNPNTGELFF. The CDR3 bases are TGTGCCAGCAGCTTGCCTAGCGGGGGGCATAATCCGAACACCGGGGAGCTGTTTTTT.

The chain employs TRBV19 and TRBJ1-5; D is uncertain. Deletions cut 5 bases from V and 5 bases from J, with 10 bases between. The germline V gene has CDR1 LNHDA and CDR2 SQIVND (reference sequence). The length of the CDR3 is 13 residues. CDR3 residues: CASSELSDQPQHF. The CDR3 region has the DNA TGTGCCAGTAGTGAACTCAGCGATCAGCCCCAGCATTTT.

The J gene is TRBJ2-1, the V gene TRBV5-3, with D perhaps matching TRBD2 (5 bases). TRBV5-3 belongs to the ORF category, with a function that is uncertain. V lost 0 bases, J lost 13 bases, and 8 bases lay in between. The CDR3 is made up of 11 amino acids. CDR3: CARSLGRGQFF. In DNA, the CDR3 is TGTGCCAGAAGCTTGGGCCGGGGTCAGTTCTTC.

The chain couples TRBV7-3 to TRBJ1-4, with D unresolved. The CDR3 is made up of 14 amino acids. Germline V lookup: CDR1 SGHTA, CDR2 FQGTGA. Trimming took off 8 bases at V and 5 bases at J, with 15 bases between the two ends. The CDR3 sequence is CASPFGRCNEKLFF. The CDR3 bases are TGTGCCAGCCCATTTGGCAGATGCAATGAAAAACTGTTTTTT.

The CDR3 here is CASSSSGGASEQYF. Written as DNA, the CDR3 is TGTGCCAGCAGCTCCTCAGGGGGAGCGTCCGAGCAGTACTTC. The V and J genes are TRBV13 and TRBJ2-7; 7 nucleotides agree with TRBD1. Germline CDR1 and CDR2: PRHDT and FYEKMQ (reference sequence). J was trimmed by 6 bases and V by 4 bases; bases with no gene match: 9. The CDR3 covers 14 residues.

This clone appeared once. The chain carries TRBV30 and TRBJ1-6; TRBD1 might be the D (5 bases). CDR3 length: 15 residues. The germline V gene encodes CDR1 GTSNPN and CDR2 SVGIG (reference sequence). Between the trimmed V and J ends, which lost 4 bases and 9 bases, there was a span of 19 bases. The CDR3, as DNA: TGTGCCTGGATGAAAGGGGTGGCCAGTGGTTCACCCCTCCACTTT. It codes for CAWMKGVASGSPLHF.

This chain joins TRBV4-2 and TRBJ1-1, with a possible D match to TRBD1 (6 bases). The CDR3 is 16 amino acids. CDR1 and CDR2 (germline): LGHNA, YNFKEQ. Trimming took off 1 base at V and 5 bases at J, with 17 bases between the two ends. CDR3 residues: CASSQGGRITGTEAFF. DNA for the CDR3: TGTGCCAGCAGCCAAGGTGGAAGAATAACAGGGACTGAAGCTTTCTTT.

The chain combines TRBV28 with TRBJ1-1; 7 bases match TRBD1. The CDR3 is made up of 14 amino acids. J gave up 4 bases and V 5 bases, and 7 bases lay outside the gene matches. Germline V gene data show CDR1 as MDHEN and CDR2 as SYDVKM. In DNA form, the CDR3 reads TGTGCCAGCAGTCACGTAGACAGGGCCACTGAAGCTTTCTTT. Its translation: CASSHVDRATEAFF.

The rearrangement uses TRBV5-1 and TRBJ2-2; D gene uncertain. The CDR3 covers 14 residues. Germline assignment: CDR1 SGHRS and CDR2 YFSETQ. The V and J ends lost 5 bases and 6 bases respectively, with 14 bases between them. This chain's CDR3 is CASRPRSVSGELFF. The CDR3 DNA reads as TGCGCCAGCAGACCGCGGTCGGTTTCCGGGGAGCTGTTTTTT.

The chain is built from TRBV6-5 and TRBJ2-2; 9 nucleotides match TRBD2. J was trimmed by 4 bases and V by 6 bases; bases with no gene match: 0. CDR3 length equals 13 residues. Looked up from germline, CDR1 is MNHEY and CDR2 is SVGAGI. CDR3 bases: TGTGCCAGCAGGGGACTAGCCACCGGGGAGCTGTTTTTT. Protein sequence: CASRGLATGELFF.

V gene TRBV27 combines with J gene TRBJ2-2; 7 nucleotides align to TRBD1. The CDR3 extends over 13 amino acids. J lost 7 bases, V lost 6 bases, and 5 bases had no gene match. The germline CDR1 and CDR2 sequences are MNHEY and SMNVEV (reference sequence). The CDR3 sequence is CASRTGLGGELFF. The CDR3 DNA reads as TGTGCCAGCAGGACAGGGTTGGGCGGGGAGCTGTTTTTT.

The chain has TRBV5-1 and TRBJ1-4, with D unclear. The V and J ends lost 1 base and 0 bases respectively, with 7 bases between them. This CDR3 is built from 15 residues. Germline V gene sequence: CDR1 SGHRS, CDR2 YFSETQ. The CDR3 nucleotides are TGCGCCAGCAGCTTGAATCTTGCAACTAATGAAAAACTGTTTTTT. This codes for CASSLNLATNEKLFF.

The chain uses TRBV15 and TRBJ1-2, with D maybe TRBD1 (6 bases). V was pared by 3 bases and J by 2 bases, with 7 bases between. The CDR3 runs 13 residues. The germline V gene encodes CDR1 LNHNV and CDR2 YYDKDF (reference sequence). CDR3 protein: CATSSQGNYGYTF. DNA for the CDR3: TGTGCCACCAGCAGTCAGGGGAACTATGGCTACACCTTC. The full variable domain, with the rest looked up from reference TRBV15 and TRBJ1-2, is DAMVIQNPRYQVTQFGKPVTLSCSQTLNHNVMYWYQQKSSQAPKLLFHYYDKDFNNEADTPDNFQSRRPNTSFCFLDIRSPGLGDTAMYLCATSSQGNYGYTFGSGTRLTVV.

The CDR3 nucleotides read TGTGCCAGCAGCCAAGTTGGAGGGAATCAGCCCCAGCATTTT. Its protein product is CASSQVGGNQPQHF. This chain uses TRBV4-2 with TRBJ1-5; no firm D call. Looked up from germline, CDR1 is LGHNA and CDR2 is YNFKEQ. This CDR3 is built from 14 residues. Between the trimmed V and J ends, which lost 1 base and 4 bases, there was a span of 8 bases.

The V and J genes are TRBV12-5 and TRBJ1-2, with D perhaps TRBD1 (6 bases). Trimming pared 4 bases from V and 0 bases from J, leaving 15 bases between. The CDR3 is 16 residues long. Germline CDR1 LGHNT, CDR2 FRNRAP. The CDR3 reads CASGWSTGTANYGYTF. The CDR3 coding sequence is TGTGCTAGTGGTTGGAGTACAGGGACCGCTAACTATGGCTACACCTTC.

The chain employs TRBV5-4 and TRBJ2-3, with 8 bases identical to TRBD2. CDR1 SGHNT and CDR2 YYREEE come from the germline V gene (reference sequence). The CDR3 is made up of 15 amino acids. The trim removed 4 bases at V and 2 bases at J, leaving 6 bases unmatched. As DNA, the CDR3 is TGTGCCAGCAGCCCGGGAGGGAGGGACACAGATACGCAGTATTTT. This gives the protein CASSPGGRDTDTQYF.

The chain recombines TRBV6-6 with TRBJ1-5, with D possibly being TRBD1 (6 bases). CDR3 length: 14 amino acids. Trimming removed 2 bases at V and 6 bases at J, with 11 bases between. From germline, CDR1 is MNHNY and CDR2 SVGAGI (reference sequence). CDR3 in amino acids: CASSYNRVAQPQHF. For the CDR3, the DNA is TGTGCCAGCAGTTACAACAGGGTAGCTCAGCCCCAGCATTTT.

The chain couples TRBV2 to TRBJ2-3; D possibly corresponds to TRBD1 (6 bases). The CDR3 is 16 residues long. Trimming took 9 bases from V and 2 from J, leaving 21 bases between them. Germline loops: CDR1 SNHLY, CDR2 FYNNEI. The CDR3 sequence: CARPSRSGAYTDTQYF. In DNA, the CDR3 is TGTGCCAGGCCCTCTAGGTCAGGGGCCTACACAGATACGCAGTATTTT.

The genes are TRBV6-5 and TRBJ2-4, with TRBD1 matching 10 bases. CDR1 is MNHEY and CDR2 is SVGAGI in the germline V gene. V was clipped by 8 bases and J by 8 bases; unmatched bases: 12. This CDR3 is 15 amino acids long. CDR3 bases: TGTGCCAGCGCGCGTAATGACAGGGGGCGGGACATTCAGTACTTC. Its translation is CASARNDRGRDIQYF.

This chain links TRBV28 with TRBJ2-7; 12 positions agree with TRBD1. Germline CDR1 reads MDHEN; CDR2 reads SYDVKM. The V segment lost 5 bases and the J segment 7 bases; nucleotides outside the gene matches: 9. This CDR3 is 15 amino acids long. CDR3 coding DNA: TGTGCCAGCAGTCGGGCGGGACAGGGGGCGAAAGAGCAGTACTTC. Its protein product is CASSRAGQGAKEQYF.

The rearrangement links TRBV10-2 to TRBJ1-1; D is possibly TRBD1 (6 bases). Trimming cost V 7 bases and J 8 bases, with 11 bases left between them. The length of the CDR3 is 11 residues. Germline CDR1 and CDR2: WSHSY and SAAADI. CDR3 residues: CASKTGYEAFF. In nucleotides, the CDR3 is TGCGCCAGCAAGACAGGATACGAAGCTTTCTTT.